The sequence of this T cell receptor beta chain was determined in a study of blood T cell repertoires in COVID-19. The CDR3 covers 12 residues. In germline, CDR1 is SQVTM, CDR2 ANQGSEA. Between the trimmed V and J ends, which lost 1 base and 4 bases, there was a span of 5 bases. Clones were read by immunoSEQ multiplex PCR, and TCRdb kept only the in-frame ones, dropping some. The sample includes some 120,000 clones, around 89% of them seen just once. Material: peripheral blood. The chain couples TRBV29-1 to TRBJ2-1; D not resolved. This TCR came from a human donor in a cohort sampled during active COVID-19. As DNA, the CDR3 is TGCAGCGTTGAAGTTCGGTACAATGAGCAGTTCTTC. Its translation: CSVEVRYNEQFF.